This T cell receptor (beta chain) was sequenced in a study of blood T cell repertoires in COVID-19. Study-wide background: Sites across the United States, Italy and Spain contributed samples from acute and convalescent COVID-19. PBMCs, B-cell-depleted T cells, or T cells provided the cDNA or gDNA that made up the material.

The germline V gene has CDR1 KGHDR and CDR2 SFDVKD. The CDR3 spans 14 residues. Trimming removed 5 bases at V and 6 bases at J, with 15 bases between. Per the authors' pipeline: Cell counts per sample came from amplifying reference gene primers. Sequencing was performed with immunoSEQ multiplex PCR; in TCRdb, only in-frame clones are kept and a portion is missing. The V and J calls and clone size are taken from that table; D and trimming were inferred from the DNA. The repertoire holds around 160,000 clones, with approximately 80% as singletons. Source material: peripheral blood. The receptor was derived from a woman at least 80 years old with acute or convalescent COVID-19. The rearrangement joins TRBV24-1 to TRBJ1-2; D remains unclear. CDR3 nucleotide sequence: TGTGCCACCAGTGGGACGGGAACCCTAAATGGCTACACCTTC. Encoded protein: CATSGTGTLNGYTF.